These 17 T cell receptor beta chains share one sample of origin, sequenced in a study of T-cell reconstitution after alpha-beta-depleted transplantation in children. TCRbeta library construction was performed incorporating unique molecular identifiers. MiXCR, run by TCRdb on the PCR reads, gives a single entry per CDR3 protein. The sample includes fewer than 500,000 distinct CDR3 sequences, approximately 41% seen only once; the top ten take 25% to 30%. Specimen: PBMCs, collected before TCRalphabeta/CD19-depleted stem cell transplant. The receptors come from a girl aged 2 to 9 with aplastic anemia, due to receive a stem cell transplant.

The V gene is TRBV29-1, the J gene TRBJ2-3; 10 positions match TRBD1. Germline trimming cut 7 bases from V and 5 bases from J; bases unmatched to any gene: 9. The CDR3 sequence is 14 residues long. Germline CDR1 and CDR2: SQVTM and ANQGSEA. CDR3 in DNA: TGCAGCGGCCGAGACAGGGGGCCGGTAGATACGCAGTATTTT. This sequence encodes CSGRDRGPVDTQYF.

The chain uses TRBV7-9 and TRBJ1-1; a possible D gene is TRBD1 (5 bases). Germline CDR1 is SEHNR and CDR2 is FQNEAQ (reference sequence). Between the trimmed V and J ends, which lost 6 bases and 3 bases, there was a span of 11 bases. The CDR3 is made up of 13 amino acids. CDR3 region: CASRRGTDTEAFF. CDR3 nucleotide sequence: TGTGCCAGCAGGCGGGGGACGGACACTGAAGCTTTCTTT.

The chain uses TRBV30 and TRBJ2-3; 9 bases agree with TRBD1. Germline V gene sequence: CDR1 GTSNPN, CDR2 SVGIG (reference sequence). V gave up 2 bases and J gave up 10 bases; unmatched junction bases: 7. The CDR3 is made up of 13 amino acids. As DNA, the CDR3 is TGTGCCTGGAGTCCCGGGACAGGGAACTCGCAGTATTTT. It specifies CAWSPGTGNSQYF.

The V call is TRBV20-1, the J call TRBJ2-3; TRBD1 agrees at 8 bases. After removal of 2 bases from V and 2 bases from J, the junction contained 9 bases not matched to a gene. This CDR3 is 16 amino acids long. CDR1 and CDR2 from the germline V gene are DFQATT and SNEGSKA (reference sequence). The CDR3 spells CSARPPRQGATDTQYF. In nucleotides, the CDR3 is TGCAGTGCTAGACCCCCGCGCCAGGGGGCCACAGATACGCAGTATTTT.

This clonotype was observed many times. The V call is TRBV29-1, the J call TRBJ2-1; D is unclear. The CDR3 has 8 amino acids. Trimming took 8 bases from V and 12 from J, leaving 8 bases between them. CDR1 and CDR2 (germline): SQVTM, ANQGSEA. CDR3 loop: CSIPGQFF. The CDR3 bases are TGCAGCATCCCAGGGCAGTTCTTC.

This clonotype showed up many times. CDR3 sequence (DNA): TGTGCCAGCAGCTTAGAAGTAATACTAGCGGGAGAAGTCTACGAGCAGTACTTC. This encodes CASSLEVILAGEVYEQYF. The chain uses TRBV7-6 and TRBJ2-7, with 11 bases lining up with TRBD2. The CDR3 spans 18 residues. Unmatched junction bases numbered 11, after V lost 1 base and J lost 3 bases. Germline V gene lookup returns CDR1 SGHVS and CDR2 FNYEAQ. Full variable domain (remainder filled in from reference TRBV7-6 and TRBJ2-7): GAGVSQSPRYKVTKRGQDVALRCDPISGHVSLYWYRQALGQGPEFLTYFNYEAQQDKSGLPNDRFSAERPEGSISTLTIQRTEQRDSAMYRCASSLEVILAGEVYEQYFGPGTRLTVT.

The rearrangement links TRBV4-1 to TRBJ2-1; 10 nucleotides align to TRBD2. Germline CDR1 is MGHRA and CDR2 is YSYEKL. The CDR3 is 16 residues long. Trimming removed 1 base from V and 9 bases from J; junction bases left unmatched: 9. The CDR3: CASSQVSGRADGEQFF. CDR3 DNA sequence: TGCGCCAGCAGCCAAGTCAGCGGGAGGGCCGACGGTGAGCAGTTCTTC.

The rearrangement links TRBV12-3 or TRBV12-4 to TRBJ2-3, with D possibly called TRBD1 or TRBD2 (6 bases each). V was trimmed by 4 bases and J by 3 bases, leaving 20 bases between them. The length of the CDR3 is 17 residues. The CDR3 bases are TGTGCCAGCAGTTCCCTGGGCAGGGTAGGGGGGACAGATACGCAGTATTTT. This gives the protein CASSSLGRVGGTDTQYF.

The chain links TRBV10-2 to TRBJ2-1, with a possible D match to TRBD1 (5 bases). Trimming took 6 bases from V and 4 from J, leaving 13 bases between them. The CDR3 contains 14 residues. The germline V gene has CDR1 WSHSY and CDR2 SAAADI. Written as DNA, the CDR3 is TGCGCCAGCAGGGCCAGGGTAGGGTACAATGAGCAGTTCTTC. It encodes CASRARVGYNEQFF.

The rearrangement uses TRBV6-5 and TRBJ2-2; 10 bases agree with TRBD2. V trimming: 2 bases; J trimming: 4 bases; junction bases outside the gene matches: 7. CDR3 length: 17 residues. The germline gives CDR1 MNHEY, CDR2 SVGAGI. CDR3 sequence: CASSYARTSGSTGELFF. In DNA, the CDR3 is TGTGCCAGCAGTTACGCCAGGACTAGCGGCTCCACCGGGGAGCTGTTTTTT.

This clonotype is medium-sized (0.01 to 0.1%) within its sample. V usage is TRBV24-1 and J usage is TRBJ2-2, with D perhaps matching TRBD2 (6 bases). This CDR3 region has 16 residues. Trimming stripped 3 bases from V and 2 bases from J, with 12 bases between. The germline gives CDR1 KGHDR, CDR2 SFDVKD. The CDR3 is CATSDPEGYNTGELFF. CDR3 bases: TGTGCCACCAGTGATCCGGAGGGCTATAACACCGGGGAGCTGTTTTTT.

The chain uses TRBV27 and TRBJ1-4; 10 bases line up with TRBD1. Germline CDR1 MNHEY, CDR2 SMNVEV (reference sequence). This CDR3 region has 13 residues. The V gene end was trimmed by 9 bases and the J gene end by 5 bases; junction bases not matched to a gene: 3. In DNA, the CDR3 is TGTGCCAGTACGGGACAGGGGAATGAAAAACTGTTTTTT. Translated, it gives CASTGQGNEKLFF.

The J gene is TRBJ2-1, the V gene TRBV3-1; 8 nucleotides agree with TRBD1. Trimming cost V 3 bases and J 7 bases; bases outside gene matches: 17. The length of the CDR3 is 18 residues. Per the germline V gene, CDR1 is LGHDT and CDR2 is YNNKEL (reference sequence). CDR3 amino acids: CASSHRPGTGLAGNEQFF. The CDR3 nucleotides read TGTGCCAGCAGCCACCGTCCCGGGACAGGATTGGCGGGGAATGAGCAGTTCTTC.

This clonotype occurred a few times. The chain combines TRBV5-5 with TRBJ2-7; the match to TRBD1 covers 7 bases. The length of the CDR3 is 14 residues. Germline values: CDR1 SGHKS, CDR2 YYEKEE (reference sequence). The V segment lost 2 bases and the J segment 4 bases; nucleotides outside the gene matches: 6. In nucleotides, the CDR3 is TGTGCCAGCAGCTTTCCAGGGGGACGGTACGAGCAGTACTTC. It yields the protein CASSFPGGRYEQYF.

The rearrangement joins TRBV28 to TRBJ2-6; D gene ambiguous. The CDR3 spans 15 residues. The V gene lost 2 bases and the J gene lost 8 bases, with 13 bases spanning the gap. Germline assignment: CDR1 MDHEN and CDR2 SYDVKM. The CDR3 nucleotides are TGTGCCAGCAGTTTACTAGGGATGGATACCAACGTCCTGACTTTC. It encodes CASSLLGMDTNVLTF.

This clonotype was recorded many times. The gene calls are TRBV5-1 and TRBJ2-1, with unresolved D. CDR1 is SGHRS and CDR2 is YFSETQ in the germline V gene. V was clipped by 0 bases and J by 7 bases, with 11 bases between them. The CDR3 is made up of 14 amino acids. CDR3 sequence (DNA): TGCGCCAGCAGCTTGGGGTGGGCTAGTAATGAGCAGTTCTTC. It translates to CASSLGWASNEQFF.

At least ten counts were recorded for this clonotype. V and J are TRBV9 and TRBJ2-1, with 13 bases that match TRBD2. The V gene's germline CDR1 is SGDLS and CDR2 YYNGEE. The CDR3 loop spans 16 amino acids. Unmatched junction bases numbered 6, after V lost 0 bases and J lost 9 bases. In nucleotides, the CDR3 is TGTGCCAGCAGCGTAGGGACTAGCGGGAGTGGTTCTGAGCAGTTCTTC. Protein product: CASSVGTSGSGSEQFF.